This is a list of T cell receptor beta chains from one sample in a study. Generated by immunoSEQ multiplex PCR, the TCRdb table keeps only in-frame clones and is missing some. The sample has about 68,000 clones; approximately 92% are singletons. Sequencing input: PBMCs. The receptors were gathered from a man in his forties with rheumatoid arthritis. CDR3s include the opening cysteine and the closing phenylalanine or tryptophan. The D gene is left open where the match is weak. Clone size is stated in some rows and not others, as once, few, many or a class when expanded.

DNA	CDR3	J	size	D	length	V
TGTGCCTGGGCCCCTACCGGGGGCGAGCAGTACTTC	CAWAPTGGEQYF	TRBJ2-7	.	.	12	TRBV30
TGTGCCAGCAGCTACCAGGGGTCTGGAAACACCATATATTTT	CASSYQGSGNTIYF	TRBJ1-3	few	.	14	TRBV3-1/TRBV3-2
TGCGCCAGCAGCAACACCATAGGAGAGAGGAGAGAGACCCAGTACTTC	CASSNTIGERRETQYF	TRBJ2-5	.	.	16	TRBV5-1
TGTGCCAGCAGCTTAGGATCCGGCCCGAGGGAAAAACTGTTTTTT	CASSLGSGPREKLFF	TRBJ1-4	.	.	15	TRBV7-2
TGTGCCTGGAGTGTACAACAGTATAATTCACCCCTCCACTTT	CAWSVQQYNSPLHF	TRBJ1-6	.	.	14	TRBV30
TGTGCCAGCAGCCCCGCTGGTGGGCGTTATAATGAGCAGTTCTTC	CASSPAGGRYNEQFF	TRBJ2-1	.	.	15	TRBV13
TGTGCCAGCAGCTTAGCGGGAGGACCCTCCTACAATGAGCAGTTCTTC	CASSLAGGPSYNEQFF	TRBJ2-1	.	.	16	TRBV7-8
TGTGCCAGCAGTTTTGGGGACACTGAAGCTTTCTTT	CASSFGDTEAFF	TRBJ1-1	.	.	12	TRBV6-1
TGTGCCAGCAGCTTTGGGGGCGCCGTCACTGAAGCTTTCTTT	CASSFGGAVTEAFF	TRBJ1-1	.	.	14	TRBV7-2
TGTGCCAGCAGCCCCCTTTGGAAACCCTACGAGCAGTACTTC	CASSPLWKPYEQYF	TRBJ2-7	.	.	14	TRBV3-1/TRBV3-2
TGTGCCAGCAGCTTATCAGCCAATGAGCAGTTCTTC	CASSLSANEQFF	TRBJ2-1	.	.	12	TRBV7-9
TGCGCCAGCAGCTCGGACCTTACAGGGTCTGGCACAGATACGCAGTATTTT	CASSSDLTGSGTDTQYF	TRBJ2-3	.	.	17	TRBV5-1
TGTGCCAGCATACCCGGGGGCACAGATACGCAGTATTTT	CASIPGGTDTQYF	TRBJ2-3	.	.	13	TRBV6-5
TGTGCCACCAGACGCGGGACTAGCGGCGCGAACACCGGGGAGCTGTTTTTT	CATRRGTSGANTGELFF	TRBJ2-2	.	TRBD2	17	TRBV15
TGCGCCAGCAGCTCGTCCAGGGTGGGAGAGACCCAGTACTTC	CASSSSRVGETQYF	TRBJ2-5	.	.	14	TRBV5-1
TGTGCCACCAGCCCAGGCTACGAACATGGCTACACCTTC	CATSPGYEHGYTF	TRBJ1-2	.	.	13	TRBV15